This TCR beta chain was captured in a study of cytomegalovirus exposure and HLA in healthy donors. Primers for the PCR totalled 60 Vbeta and 13 Jbeta. The data were produced by immunoSEQ multiplex PCR, yet TCRdb's version contains in-frame clones alone and is incomplete. The table counts about 84,000 clones; approximately 0.63% lies in the top ten. CDR1 is SGHRS and CDR2 is YFSETQ in the germline V gene. Between the trimmed V and J ends, which lost 7 bases and 2 bases, there was a span of 17 bases. CDR3 length: 15 amino acids. The sequenced sample consisted of PBMCs. The receptor comes from a man aged 45-60 years in good health and CMV-seronegative. The chain joins TRBV5-1 to TRBJ2-3, with a tentative D call TRBD1 (5 bases). The CDR3: CASSDRTKFTDTQYF. CDR3 bases: TGCGCCAGCTCTGACAGAACTAAATTCACAGATACGCAGTATTTT.